These T cell receptor beta chains were read from a single sample in a study of T-cell memory formation after mild COVID-19. TCRdb analysed the 5' RACE reads with MiXCR anew, one entry per CDR3 protein. The table has approximately 450,000 distinct CDR3 sequences, roughly 18% seen once; the top ten hold 12%. The sample was PBMCs or a T cell subset sorted from them (not recorded which). The receptor source for this set is an adult woman who had mild COVID-19 (a few samples of this study predate the infection). Cell type and time point are not known. Each CDR3 is given with its conserved first and last residue. The D gene is left open where the match is weak. The listing skips clone size in some rows; elsewhere it reads once, few, many or a size class.

J gene	clone size	CDR3 length	V gene	D gene	CDR3 DNA	CDR3 protein
TRBJ2-1	few	15	TRBV30	.	TGTGCCTGGAGTGTAGGGCTAGCAACGGGCAATGAGCAGTTCTTC	CAWSVGLATGNEQFF
TRBJ1-6	.	15	TRBV7-6	TRBD1	TGTGCCAGCAGCTCCCGGGACAGCCTTAATTCACCCCTCCACTTT	CASSSRDSLNSPLHF
TRBJ2-3	few	13	TRBV24-1	.	TGTGCCACCAGTGTAGGGGAGAAAGATACGCAGTATTTT	CATSVGEKDTQYF
TRBJ2-3	few	14	TRBV12-3/TRBV12-4	.	TGTGCCACCGCTGGCGGCCCAGCTGCGGATACGCAGTATTTT	CATAGGPAADTQYF
TRBJ2-7	.	16	TRBV5-6	.	TGTGCCAGCAGCTTAGCTTTTATTTCTTCAGCCTACGAGCAGTACTTC	CASSLAFISSAYEQYF
TRBJ2-5	few	13	TRBV6-5	.	TGTGCCAGCAGTAAGACGGTCCAAGAGACCCAGTACTTC	CASSKTVQETQYF
TRBJ1-2	few	11	TRBV30	.	TGTGCCTGGAGTGTATCGTATGGCTACACCTTC	CAWSVSYGYTF
TRBJ1-1	.	15	TRBV24-1	TRBD1	TGTGCCACCAGTGATTTCGGACAGGGGAACACTGAAGCTTTCTTT	CATSDFGQGNTEAFF
TRBJ1-6	.	15	TRBV7-8	TRBD1	TGTGCCAGCAGCTTAGGAGTCACAGGGGATTCACCCCTCCACTTT	CASSLGVTGDSPLHF
TRBJ2-7	few	16	TRBV5-6	.	TGTGCCAGCAGCCCTCGGTTTAAGACACGGACCTACGAGCAGTACTTC	CASSPRFKTRTYEQYF
TRBJ2-7	many	16	TRBV5-1	TRBD2	TGCGCCAGCAGCTCGGAGGTTCTAGCGGGAAGACTGGAGCAGTACTTC	CASSSEVLAGRLEQYF
TRBJ2-5	.	14	TRBV25-1	.	TGTGCCAGCAGTGAGGGCCAGCTTCTAGAGACCCAGTACTTC	CASSEGQLLETQYF
TRBJ1-1	many	14	TRBV5-1	.	TGCGCCAGCAGCCCGGCAGCCATGAACACTGAAGCTTTCTTT	CASSPAAMNTEAFF
TRBJ2-7	many	12	TRBV29-1	TRBD1	TGCAGCGCTGGGACAGACTCCTACGAGCAGTACTTC	CSAGTDSYEQYF
TRBJ1-4	few	13	TRBV5-1	TRBD1	TGCGCCAGCGGGGGACAGCCTAATGAAAAACTGTTTTTT	CASGGQPNEKLFF
TRBJ1-5	many	14	TRBV9	.	TGTGCCAGCAGCCCGGACAGTTCCAATCAGCCCCAGCATTTT	CASSPDSSNQPQHF
TRBJ2-5	few	14	TRBV12-3/TRBV12-4	.	TGTGCCAGCAGTTTCCGGAGGGGGCGGGAGACCCAGTACTTC	CASSFRRGRETQYF
TRBJ2-4	.	14	TRBV10-3	TRBD1	TGTGCCATCAGTGAGTCAGGGACAGGGAACATTCAGTACTTC	CAISESGTGNIQYF
TRBJ1-5	.	14	TRBV7-2	TRBD1	TGTGCCAGCAGCACTGGGACAGGGAGTGAGCCCCAGCATTTT	CASSTGTGSEPQHF
TRBJ2-5	.	16	TRBV9	TRBD2	TGTGCCAGCAGCGACGAACTAGCGGGGGCGGGAGAGACCCAGTACTTC	CASSDELAGAGETQYF
TRBJ2-7	.	11	TRBV29-1	TRBD1	TGCAGCGTTCACACAGGGGACGAGCAGTACTTC	CSVHTGDEQYF
TRBJ2-2	.	18	TRBV3-1	TRBD2	TGTGCCAGCAGCAGAGGGACTAGCGGGAGGGCCAGGGCCGGGGAGCTGTTTTTT	CASSRGTSGRARAGELFF
TRBJ1-2	.	16	TRBV6-6	.	TGTGCCAGCAGTTACACTCCGGGCAGACAGACACCTGGCTACACCTTC	CASSYTPGRQTPGYTF
TRBJ2-7	few	13	TRBV29-1	.	TGCAGCGTTGAAGAGGAAAAACCCTACGAGCAGTACTTC	CSVEEEKPYEQYF
TRBJ1-5	few	15	TRBV12-3/TRBV12-4	.	TGTGCCAGCAGTTTAGGCGAGGGGCCCTATCAGCCCCAGCATTTT	CASSLGEGPYQPQHF
TRBJ2-5	many	15	TRBV6-5	.	TGTGCCAGCACCCGGCGCGGGCAGAACCAGGAGACCCAGTACTTC	CASTRRGQNQETQYF
TRBJ2-3	.	12	TRBV7-9	.	TGTGCCGGCGTTTTTTCCACAGATACGCAGTATTTT	CAGVFSTDTQYF
TRBJ2-1	many	14	TRBV24-1	.	TGTGCCACCAGTGATTTAACCAGCTCCAATGAGCAGTTCTTC	CATSDLTSSNEQFF
TRBJ2-1	few	17	TRBV14	.	TGTGCCAGCAGCCAAGATTCGAGGGGTCCGTTGTACAATGAGCAGTTCTTC	CASSQDSRGPLYNEQFF
TRBJ1-2	.	13	TRBV2	.	TGTGCCAGCGCGGCAGGTGCCAACTATGGCTACACCTTC	CASAAGANYGYTF
TRBJ1-1	.	15	TRBV12-2	.	TGTGCAAGTCGCTCGAGAGGCCGAGGGGAGATTGAAGCTTTCTTT	CASRSRGRGEIEAFF
TRBJ2-5	.	14	TRBV20-1	.	TGCAGTGCTAGAGAGGGGTGGTACCAAGAGACCCAGTACTTC	CSAREGWYQETQYF
TRBJ2-1	many	16	TRBV9	TRBD2	TGTGCCAGCAGCCCCCGGACTAGCGGGAGTAACGGTGAGCAGTTCTTC	CASSPRTSGSNGEQFF
TRBJ2-7	few	13	TRBV20-1	.	TGCAGTGCTGACGGACTTGATTACTACGAGCAGTACTTC	CSADGLDYYEQYF
TRBJ2-7	few	13	TRBV6-2/TRBV6-3	.	TGTGCCACCCGAACAGGCATCTCCTACGAGCAGTACTTC	CATRTGISYEQYF
TRBJ2-3	many	13	TRBV5-1	.	TGCGCCAGCAGCTTGGGGGCGGGTGATACGCAGTATTTT	CASSLGAGDTQYF
TRBJ2-2	.	14	TRBV20-1	.	TGCAGTGCTAGAGATCGCCAGGCTACCGGGGAGCTGTTTTTT	CSARDRQATGELFF
TRBJ1-5	.	14	TRBV24-1	.	TGTGCCACCAGTGATTCAGACGGGGACCAGCCCCAGCATTTT	CATSDSDGDQPQHF
TRBJ2-7	many	15	TRBV5-1	TRBD2	TGTGCCAGCAGCTTAGCTAGCGGGTCCTCCTACGAGCAGTACTTC	CASSLASGSSYEQYF
TRBJ1-6	.	16	TRBV9	TRBD1	TGTGCCAGCAGCCCGCGGACAGGGGTGAATAATTCACCCCTCCACTTT	CASSPRTGVNNSPLHF
TRBJ2-1	.	11	TRBV24-1	.	TGTGCCACCAGGGCGGGTAATGAGCAGTTCTTC	CATRAGNEQFF
TRBJ1-1	.	14	TRBV2	.	TGTGCCAGCAGCGTACTACAGGGTTACACTGAAGCTTTCTTT	CASSVLQGYTEAFF
TRBJ2-3	few	14	TRBV15	.	TGTGCCACCAGCTGGGCAGGGGAGGCAGATACGCAGTATTTT	CATSWAGEADTQYF
TRBJ2-1	few	17	TRBV12-3/TRBV12-4	TRBD2	TGTGCCAGCAGTTTGAGCAATCTAGCGGGAGCCCCCGGTGAGCAGTTCTTC	CASSLSNLAGAPGEQFF
TRBJ2-1	few	16	TRBV12-3/TRBV12-4	TRBD2	TGTGCCAGCAGTCCTCTGGGGCTAGCGGGGGTAAATGAGCAGTTCTTC	CASSPLGLAGVNEQFF
TRBJ1-2	few	16	TRBV6-5	TRBD1	TGTGCCAGCAGTTACCGGGGACAGGTAGAGGGATATGGCTACACCTTC	CASSYRGQVEGYGYTF
TRBJ2-1	.	14	TRBV18	TRBD2	TGTGCCAGCTCACCACCGTCACTAGCGGGCGAGCAGTTCTTC	CASSPPSLAGEQFF
TRBJ1-6	.	15	TRBV4-1	TRBD1	TGCGCCAGCAGCCAAGGCCGGCAGGGGGATTCACCCCTCCACTTT	CASSQGRQGDSPLHF
TRBJ2-1	.	16	TRBV9	TRBD1	TGTGCCAGCAGCGTAGGATCAGGGGGCCCCTACAATGAGCAGTTCTTC	CASSVGSGGPYNEQFF
TRBJ2-3	few	15	TRBV30	.	TGTGCCTGGAGTAGGGATAGGGGCTTGGCAGATACGCAGTATTTT	CAWSRDRGLADTQYF
TRBJ1-3	few	17	TRBV5-1	TRBD1	TGCGCCAGCAGCTTGGAGGGACAGGCCCGATCTGGAAACACCATATATTTT	CASSLEGQARSGNTIYF
TRBJ2-5	.	18	TRBV5-1	TRBD1	TGCGCCAGCAGCTCCACCGGGACAGGGGGCCTGCTCCAAGAGACCCAGTACTTC	CASSSTGTGGLLQETQYF
TRBJ2-7	few	16	TRBV6-5	.	TGTGCCAGCAGTTACTCTCCAAGGGAGATCGTACCGGAGCAGTACTTC	CASSYSPREIVPEQYF
TRBJ1-2	.	13	TRBV7-3	TRBD1	TGTGCCAGCAGACCCGGACAGGGGCACGGCTACACCTTC	CASRPGQGHGYTF
TRBJ2-3	.	18	TRBV4-3	.	TGCGCCAGCAGCCAAGATTGGGGGGGCGCAATGGGCACAGATACGCAGTATTTT	CASSQDWGGAMGTDTQYF